This T cell receptor beta chain comes out of a study of cytomegalovirus exposure and HLA in healthy donors. Donors came from a validation cohort of approximately 110 subjects, distinct from the first 666-subject cohort. The sample holds one count of this clone. No antigen is known for it. J lost 2 bases, V lost 3 bases, and 6 bases had no gene match. The germline V gene encodes CDR1 SEHNR and CDR2 FQNEAQ (reference sequence). This CDR3 has 15 residues. Method: immunoSEQ multiplex PCR; TCRdb's copy keeps in-frame clones and lacks some. The table records tens of thousands of clones, roughly 90% of them present only once. Study-level points and caveats: Diagnosis of cytomegalovirus status made by the classifier reportedly showed high specificity and sensitivity.

This chain connects TRBV7-9 to TRBJ2-5, with 7 bases identical to TRBD2. The sequenced sample was PBMCs. This sequence was found in a young woman in good health and CMV-seropositive. The DNA for the CDR3 is TGTGCCAGCAGCTTCCCGGGGGGAACTCAAGAGACCCAGTACTTC. Its protein product is CASSFPGGTQETQYF.